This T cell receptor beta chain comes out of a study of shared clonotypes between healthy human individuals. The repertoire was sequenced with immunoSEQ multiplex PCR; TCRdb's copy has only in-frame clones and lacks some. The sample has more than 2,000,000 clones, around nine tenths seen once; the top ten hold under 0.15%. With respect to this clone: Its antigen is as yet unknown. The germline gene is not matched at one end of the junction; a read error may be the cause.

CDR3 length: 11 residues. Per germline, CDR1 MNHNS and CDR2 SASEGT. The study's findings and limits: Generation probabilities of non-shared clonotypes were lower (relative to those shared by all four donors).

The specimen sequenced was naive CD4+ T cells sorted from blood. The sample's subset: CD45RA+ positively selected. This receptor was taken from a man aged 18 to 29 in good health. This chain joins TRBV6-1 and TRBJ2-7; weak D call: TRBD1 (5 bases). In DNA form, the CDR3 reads TGTGCCAGCAGTTACGCAGGAGACAGCCGATTC. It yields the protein CASSYAGDSRF.